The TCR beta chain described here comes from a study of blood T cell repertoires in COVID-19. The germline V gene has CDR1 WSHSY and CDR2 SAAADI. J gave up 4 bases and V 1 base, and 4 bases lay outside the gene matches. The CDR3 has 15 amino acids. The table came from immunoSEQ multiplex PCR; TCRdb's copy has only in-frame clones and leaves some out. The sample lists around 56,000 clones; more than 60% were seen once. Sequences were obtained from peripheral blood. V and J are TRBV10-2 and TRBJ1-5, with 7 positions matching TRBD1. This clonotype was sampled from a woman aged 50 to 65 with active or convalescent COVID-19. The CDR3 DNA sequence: TGCGCCAGCAGTGAGTTTCGACAGGGAAATCAGCCCCAGCATTTT. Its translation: CASSEFRQGNQPQHF.